This T cell receptor (beta chain) was documented in a study of blood T cell repertoires in COVID-19. Study background: Researchers got acute and convalescent COVID-19 samples from the United States, Italy and Spain.

The authors' processing: Scientists estimated how many nucleated cells there were by amplifying reference gene primers. Using immunoSEQ multiplex PCR, the repertoire was profiled, and TCRdb retains in-frame clones only, with some absent. V and J calls plus clone size are reproduced from that table; the DNA served to infer D and trimming. The data contain 200,000 to 250,000 clones, 65% to 90% of them singletons. V lost 0 bases and J lost 2, with 11 bases in between. Germline V lookup: CDR1 WNHNN, CDR2 SYGVQD (reference sequence). CDR3 length: 15 amino acids. This chain uses TRBV10-1 with TRBJ2-7, with D maybe TRBD1 (5 bases). Sequenced input: peripheral blood. This TCR was sampled from a man older than 75 with acute or convalescent COVID-19. CDR3 in amino acids: CASSESQGGPYEQYF. DNA of the CDR3: TGCGCCAGCAGTGAGTCCCAGGGCGGACCCTACGAGCAGTACTTC.